This entry lists 5 T cell receptor beta chains sequenced from one sample in a study of type 1 regulatory T cells. TCRdb redid the calling of the reads with MiXCR, one entry per CDR3 protein. This sample yields approximately 90,000 distinct CDR3 sequences, of which 30% to 35% are seen a single time; less than 2.5% belongs to the top ten. Sequenced input: CD4+ T cells, either the whole sample or a sorted fraction (not recorded which). Receptors were obtained from a human donor in good health.

This clonotype has just a few counts. The chain joins TRBV20-1 to TRBJ1-2; weak D call: TRBD1 (5 bases). There are 14 residues in the CDR3. Germline CDR1 is DFQATT and CDR2 is SNEGSKA (reference sequence). V lost 5 bases to trimming and J lost 4 bases, with 17 bases between them. Here the CDR3 DNA reads TGCAGTGCTTCTCTGGCGGGGGAGGGCTATGGCTACACCTTC. This codes for CSASLAGEGYGYTF.

This clonotype has more than one count but fewer than ten. J is TRBJ2-1 and V is TRBV5-1; D not resolved. CDR3 length: 13 residues. Germline loops: CDR1 SGHRS, CDR2 YFSETQ. V was trimmed by 4 bases and J by 8 bases, leaving 13 bases between them. CDR3 loop: CASSLATRDEQFF. The CDR3, as DNA: TGCGCCAGCAGCCTGGCGACACGGGATGAGCAGTTCTTC.

The table lists this clonotype with a few counts. The V call is TRBV28, the J call TRBJ2-3; TRBD2 aligns across 9 bases. V gave up 6 bases and J gave up 7 bases; unmatched junction bases: 11. The CDR3 sequence is 15 residues long. Germline V lookup: CDR1 MDHEN, CDR2 SYDVKM. The CDR3 bases are TGTGCCAGCAGAAAACCGGGACTAGCAACCTATACGCAGTATTTT. It is translated as CASRKPGLATYTQYF.

The chain has TRBV20-1 and TRBJ2-7; possibly TRBD2 for D (6 bases). Germline assignment: CDR1 DFQATT and CDR2 SNEGSKA (reference sequence). Trimming took off 6 bases at V and 2 bases at J, with 17 bases between the two ends. The CDR3 spans 14 residues. CDR3 in amino acids: CSAESDRGTYEQYF. CDR3 sequence (DNA): TGCAGTGCGGAATCGGACCGCGGGACCTACGAGCAGTACTTC.

The V call is TRBV10-3, the J call TRBJ2-7; 9 bases agree with TRBD1. V trimming: 5 bases; J trimming: 2 bases; junction bases outside the gene matches: 28. The CDR3 extends over 22 amino acids. The germline V gene encodes CDR1 ENHRY and CDR2 SYGVKD. Written as DNA, the CDR3 is TGTGCCATCAGTCCGTCGCCGGGACAGGGACGGGAAAGCCCTTCGGTGGCCTACGAGCAGTACTTC. Its translation is CAISPSPGQGRESPSVAYEQYF.